Described below is a single T cell receptor beta chain sequence and its context. The antigen remains undetermined. This CDR3 is built from 16 residues. V lost 1 base and J lost 8; bases outside the gene matches: 9. Per germline, CDR1 SEHNR and CDR2 FQNEAQ (reference sequence). The data originate from a study of CD8 T cells in Susac syndrome. General study findings and limits: An acknowledgment was made by the study that its TCR sequencing and HLA analysis involved relatively few individuals.

Random hexamers were used to reverse transcribe the RNA input (about 0.5 to 1 ug). Multiplex immunoSEQ PCR targeted 54 Vbeta and 13 Jbeta TCR beta segments. TCRdb independently ran MiXCR on the immunoSEQ multiplex PCR reads; one entry per CDR3 protein. The sample lists 15,000 to 20,000 distinct CDR3 sequences, roughly 95% occurring once. Sequencing of TCR beta was performed on blood CD8+ T cells and on blood CD4+ T cells. While CD8+ and CD4+ T cells were isolated negatively, TEMRA cells were enriched by FACS. V is TRBV7-9 and J is TRBJ2-2; TRBD2 matches 8 bases. This receptor was taken from a human donor in good health. Sequencing input: CD8+ T cells from PBMCs. The CDR3 spells CASSLGAGAFLGELFF. The CDR3 DNA reads as TGTGCCAGCAGCTTAGGAGCGGGAGCCTTCCTGGGGGAGCTGTTTTTT.